The 23 T cell receptor beta chains presented below share a single source sample, sequenced in a study of technical replicates of blood from several donors. Profiled with immunoSEQ multiplex PCR; TCRdb holds only in-frame clones, not every one. This table has 65,000 to 75,000 clones, more than 75% appearing once. The sequencing input was PBMCs. The receptors stem from a human donor in good health. Some clones in this sample may be carry-over from other donors' samples.

This clone was counted once. This chain links TRBV7-9 with TRBJ2-3; tentatively, D is TRBD1 (5 bases). Germline values: CDR1 SEHNR, CDR2 FQNEAQ (reference sequence). The length of the CDR3 is 12 residues. The V gene lost 5 bases and the J gene lost 10 bases, with 13 bases spanning the gap. In DNA, the CDR3 is TGTGCCAGCAGCATCGACAGTGGGGCGCAGTATTTT. It codes for CASSIDSGAQYF.

The chain links TRBV5-4 to TRBJ2-1, with TRBD2 identical over 8 bases. This CDR3 is built from 15 residues. J lost 7 bases, V lost 5 bases, and 11 bases had no gene match. From germline, CDR1 is SGHNT and CDR2 YYREEE (reference sequence). The CDR3 sequence: CASRQTGTRRNEQFF. In DNA form, the CDR3 reads TGTGCCAGCAGGCAAACCGGGACTAGGAGAAATGAGCAGTTCTTC.

The V call is TRBV7-9, the J call TRBJ1-3, with a possible D match to TRBD1 (5 bases). Deletions cut 5 bases from V and 0 bases from J, with 14 bases between. The CDR3 sequence is 16 residues long. Germline assignment: CDR1 SEHNR and CDR2 FQNEAQ (reference sequence). The CDR3 DNA reads as TGTGCCAGCAGCAAAGGGGCGGACAACTCTGGAAACACCATATATTTT. This gives the protein CASSKGADNSGNTIYF.

This chain joins TRBV10-3 and TRBJ2-3, with D unresolved. CDR3 length: 15 residues. Trimming shortened V by 11 bases and J by 1 base, and 19 bases separated the two germline ends. Germline V gene sequence: CDR1 ENHRY, CDR2 SYGVKD. In DNA form, the CDR3 reads TGTGCCTCGCGTATTTGGCGGAGATGCACAGATACGCAGTATTTT. It is translated as CASRIWRRCTDTQYF.

This rearrangement joins TRBV5-6 to TRBJ2-5; 7 bases are a match to TRBD1. J lost 3 bases, V lost 0 bases, and 2 bases had no gene match. Germline lookup yields CDR1 SGHDT and CDR2 YYEEEE. The CDR3 runs to 14 residues. CDR3 residues: CASSLGQGEETQYF. The CDR3 nucleotides are TGTGCCAGCAGCTTGGGACAGGGAGAAGAGACCCAGTACTTC.

This clone showed up just once. V is TRBV5-1 and J is TRBJ1-2; 7 bases are shared with TRBD1. The CDR3 loop spans 15 amino acids. The V gene's germline CDR1 is SGHRS and CDR2 YFSETQ. V lost 0 bases to trimming and J lost 5 bases; unmatched junction nucleotides: 7. CDR3 in amino acids: CASSLDGQAGYGYTF. The CDR3 DNA follows: TGCGCCAGCAGCTTGGATGGACAGGCGGGTTATGGCTACACCTTC.

V and J are TRBV13 and TRBJ2-1; 7 nucleotides agree with TRBD1. V trimming: 0 bases; J trimming: 13 bases; junction bases outside the gene matches: 6. CDR1 PRHDT and CDR2 FYEKMQ come from the germline V gene (reference sequence). This CDR3 is 13 amino acids long. The CDR3 sequence: CASSLGFQGDQFF. The CDR3, as DNA: TGTGCCAGCAGCTTAGGTTTTCAGGGGGATCAGTTCTTC.

The chain uses TRBV6-5 and TRBJ2-3, with 9 bases fitting TRBD2. The germline CDR1 and CDR2 sequences are MNHEY and SVGAGI. The CDR3 is made up of 15 amino acids. The J segment lost 4 bases and the V segment lost 2 bases, leaving 4 bases of the junction unmatched. The CDR3 region is CASSYRGRGADTQYF. DNA for the CDR3: TGTGCCAGCAGTTACCGCGGGAGGGGCGCAGATACGCAGTATTTT.

CDR3 sequence reads: CAWSVETKQFF. CDR3 coding DNA: TGTGCCTGGAGTGTCGAGACTAAGCAGTTCTTC. The chain links TRBV30 to TRBJ2-1, with TRBD2 as a possible D gene (5 bases). The germline V gene has CDR1 GTSNPN and CDR2 SVGIG (reference sequence). The CDR3 covers 11 residues. V was pared by 0 bases and J by 11 bases, with 8 bases between.

This sequence joins TRBV5-1 and TRBJ2-2, with a possible D match to TRBD2 (5 bases). The CDR3 sequence is 14 residues long. CDR1 is SGHRS, CDR2 YFSETQ, per germline. The V gene lost 4 bases and the J gene lost 3 bases, with 10 bases spanning the gap. This CDR3 is CASSPTGDTGELFF. DNA for the CDR3: TGCGCCAGCAGCCCAACCGGGGACACCGGGGAGCTGTTTTTT.

This sequence joins TRBV18 and TRBJ1-2; 9 nucleotides agree with TRBD1. CDR3 length equals 17 residues. The ends lost 0 bases at V and 1 base at J; junction bases unmatched: 6. Looked up from germline, CDR1 is KGHSH and CDR2 is LQKENI. The DNA of the CDR3 is TGTGCCAGCTCACCACCCTCCGGGACAGGGATTAACTATGGCTACACCTTC. The encoded protein is CASSPPSGTGINYGYTF.

The chain has TRBV5-5 and TRBJ2-3; the match to TRBD1 covers 7 bases. CDR1 is SGHKS and CDR2 is YYEKEE in the germline V gene (reference sequence). The ends lost 0 bases at V and 5 bases at J; junction bases unmatched: 6. CDR3 length: 15 amino acids. This CDR3 reads CASSLAPGQRDTQYF. CDR3 nucleotide sequence: TGTGCCAGCAGCTTGGCACCGGGACAGAGAGATACGCAGTATTTT. The full variable domain, its missing parts supplied by reference TRBV5-5 and TRBJ2-3, is DAGVTQSPTHLIKTRGQQVTLRCSPISGHKSVSWYQQVLGQGPQFIFQYYEKEERGRGNFPDRFSARQFPNYSSELNVNALLLGDSALYLCASSLAPGQRDTQYFGPGTRLTVL.

The chain has TRBV19 and TRBJ2-7, with TRBD2 matching 9 bases. The CDR3 extends over 15 amino acids. V gave up 2 bases and J gave up 5 bases; unmatched junction bases: 7. CDR1 and CDR2 from the germline V gene are LNHDA and SQIVND (reference sequence). DNA for the CDR3: TGTGCCAGTAGTATATTAGCTAGCGGGACCAACGAGCAGTACTTC. This translates into CASSILASGTNEQYF.

The chain links TRBV5-5 to TRBJ1-2, with 8 bases that match TRBD1. The V and J ends lost 4 bases and 6 bases, in that order; junction bases with no gene match: 2. Germline loops: CDR1 SGHKS, CDR2 YYEKEE (reference sequence). CDR3 length: 12 amino acids. CDR3 in DNA: TGTGCCAGCAGCCCAGGGGGCAATGGCTACACCTTC. Translated, it gives CASSPGGNGYTF. Together with reference TRBV5-5 and TRBJ1-2, the CDR3 gives the full variable domain: DAGVTQSPTHLIKTRGQQVTLRCSPISGHKSVSWYQQVLGQGPQFIFQYYEKEERGRGNFPDRFSARQFPNYSSELNVNALLLGDSALYLCASSPGGNGYTFGSGTRLTVV.

The chain has TRBV5-6 and TRBJ1-1; D perhaps matches TRBD1 (5 bases). CDR1 is SGHDT and CDR2 is YYEEEE in the germline V gene. V was cut by 0 bases and J by 0 bases, with 9 bases left in between. The CDR3 extends over 15 amino acids. The CDR3 reads CASSLGGPVNTEAFF. The CDR3 DNA follows: TGTGCCAGCAGCTTGGGGGGCCCGGTGAACACTGAAGCTTTCTTT.

This chain connects TRBV7-8 to TRBJ1-4; possible D gene TRBD1, 6 bases. CDR3 length equals 15 residues. V was shortened by 2 bases and J by 7 bases, with 14 bases between the two germline ends. The germline V gene has CDR1 SGHVS and CDR2 FQNEAQ. The CDR3 spells CASSLFGTLSEKLFF. CDR3 nucleotide sequence: TGTGCCAGCAGCTTATTTGGGACACTATCTGAAAAACTGTTTTTT.

This chain links TRBV6-6 with TRBJ2-2; 10 bases match TRBD1. The germline V gene encodes CDR1 MNHNY and CDR2 SVGAGI (reference sequence). With 5 bases clipped from V and 3 bases from J, the junction kept 6 bases outside the gene matches. There are 16 residues in the CDR3. CDR3 region: CASSPPGQGHTGELFF. The CDR3 nucleotides read TGTGCCAGCAGTCCCCCGGGACAGGGGCACACCGGGGAGCTGTTTTTT.

The gene calls are TRBV6-5 and TRBJ1-6, with D hard to call. Trimming stripped 5 bases from V and 7 bases from J, with 15 bases between. CDR1 is MNHEY and CDR2 is SVGAGI in the germline V gene. This CDR3 has 15 amino acids. DNA of the CDR3: TGTGCCAGCAGTACCGTAGCCACCCTAAATTCACCCCTCCACTTT. Translated, it gives CASSTVATLNSPLHF.

This clone was recorded once. The rearrangement joins TRBV7-3 to TRBJ2-2; D gene ambiguous. Germline V gene sequence: CDR1 SGHTA, CDR2 FQGTGA. This CDR3 contains 16 residues. V lost 5 bases, J lost 1 base, and 14 bases lay in between. CDR3 in DNA: TGTGCCAGCAGCCCCCGGGTAGTCCAGAACACCGGGGAGCTGTTTTTT. This translates into CASSPRVVQNTGELFF.

The CDR3 DNA sequence: TGCGCCAGCAGCCAATACACAACAGATACGCAGTATTTT. Residues: CASSQYTTDTQYF. The chain recombines TRBV4-3 with TRBJ2-3; no reliable D call. V gave up 2 bases and J gave up 3 bases, with 6 bases separating them. The CDR3 extends over 13 amino acids. Per the germline V gene, CDR1 is LGHNA and CDR2 is YSLEER.

The chain is built from TRBV6-5 and TRBJ2-7; perhaps TRBD2 as D (6 bases). The CDR3 has 13 residues. CDR1 and CDR2 from the germline V gene are MNHEY and SVGAGI. V was trimmed by 2 bases and J by 6 bases, leaving 11 bases between them. The CDR3: CASSYSGTSEQYF. The CDR3 region has the DNA TGTGCCAGCAGTTACAGTGGGACTTCCGAGCAGTACTTC.

In its sample, this clone was seen once. The V and J genes are TRBV18 and TRBJ2-1; 11 nucleotides match TRBD1. Germline V CDR1 and CDR2: KGHSH, LQKENI. V shed 6 bases and J 5 bases; nucleotides not matched to a gene: 12. This CDR3 has 17 residues. This chain's CDR3 is CASSLRQGQGGNNEQFF. CDR3 nucleotide sequence: TGTGCCAGCTCTCTACGCCAGGGACAGGGGGGAAACAATGAGCAGTTCTTC.

This clone was counted a few times. The rearrangement links TRBV2 to TRBJ1-2; 7 bases match TRBD1. The CDR3 totals 15 residues. Germline-derived CDR1 and CDR2 are SNHLY and FYNNEI. J lost 4 bases, V lost 9 bases, and 14 bases had no gene match. The CDR3: CASASNRQGSYGYTF. The DNA for the CDR3 is TGTGCCAGTGCTTCGAATCGACAGGGATCCTATGGCTACACCTTC.